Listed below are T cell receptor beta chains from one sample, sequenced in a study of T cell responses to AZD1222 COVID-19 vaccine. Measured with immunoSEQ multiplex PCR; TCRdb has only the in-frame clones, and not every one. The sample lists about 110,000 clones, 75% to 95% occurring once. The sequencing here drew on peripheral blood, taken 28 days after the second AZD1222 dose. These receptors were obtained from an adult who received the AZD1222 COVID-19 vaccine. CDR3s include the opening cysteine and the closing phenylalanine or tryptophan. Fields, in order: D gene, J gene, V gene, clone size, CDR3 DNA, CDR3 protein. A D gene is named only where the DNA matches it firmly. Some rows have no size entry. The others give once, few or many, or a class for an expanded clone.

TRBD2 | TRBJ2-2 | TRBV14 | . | TGTGCCAGCAGCCCCCTGACTAGCGGGAGTGTCGGGGAGCTGTTTTTT | CASSPLTSGSVGELFF
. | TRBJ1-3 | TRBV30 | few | TGTGCCTGGAGAATGACAGCTGGAAACACCATATATTTT | CAWRMTAGNTIYF
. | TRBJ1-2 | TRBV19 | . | TGTGCCAGTAGGGATGGAAACTATGGCTACACCTTC | CASRDGNYGYTF
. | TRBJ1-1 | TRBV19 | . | TGTGCCACCCCAATATTCTCCGGGGGGCCGATCAACACTGAAGCTTTCTTT | CATPIFSGGPINTEAFF
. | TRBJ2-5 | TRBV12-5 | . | TGTGCTAGTGGTTTGGTAGGAAGGGAGACCCAGTACTTC | CASGLVGRETQYF
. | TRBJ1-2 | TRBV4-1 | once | TGCGCCAGCAGCCAAAGGGGGGACGGAGGCTACACCTTC | CASSQRGDGGYTF
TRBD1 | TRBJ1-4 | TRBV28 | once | TGTGCCAGCAGCCCAGGGACAGTTAGTGAAAAACTGTTTTTT | CASSPGTVSEKLFF
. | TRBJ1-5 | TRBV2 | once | TGTGCCAGCAGTGAAGCGCTTTCGAATCAGCCCCAGCATTTT | CASSEALSNQPQHF
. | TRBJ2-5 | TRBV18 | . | TGTGCCAGCTCACCAGGCCCCCCAGAGACCCAGTACTTC | CASSPGPPETQYF
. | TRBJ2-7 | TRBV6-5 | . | TGTGCCAGCAGTTACGGGAGTGGTAGCGAGCAGTACTTC | CASSYGSGSEQYF
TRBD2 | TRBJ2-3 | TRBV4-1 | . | TGCGCCAGCAGCATCTTAGCGGGATCAGTGGCAGATACGCAGTATTTT | CASSILAGSVADTQYF
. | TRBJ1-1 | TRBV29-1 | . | TGCAGCGGGGGGGGCAACACTGAAGCTTTCTTT | CSGGGNTEAFF
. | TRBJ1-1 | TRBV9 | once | TGTGCCAGCAGCGACCCGTCACGGAACACTGAAGCTTTCTTT | CASSDPSRNTEAFF
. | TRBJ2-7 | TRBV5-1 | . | TGCGCCAGCAGCTTGGTAGCTAGCGTTTCGTACGAGCAGTACTTC | CASSLVASVSYEQYF
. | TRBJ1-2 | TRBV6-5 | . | TGTGCCAGCAGTTCGAAGTCCTTCAATAACTATGGCTACACCTTC | CASSSKSFNNYGYTF
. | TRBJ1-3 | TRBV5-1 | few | TGCGCCAGCAGCTTGGGTTACTACAGGGATCTCTCTGGAAACACCATATATTTT | CASSLGYYRDLSGNTIYF
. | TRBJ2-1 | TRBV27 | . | TGTGCCAGCAGTTTTAGGGCAGGTTACTCTCCCTACAATGAGCAGTTCTTC | CASSFRAGYSPYNEQFF
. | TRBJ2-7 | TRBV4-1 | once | TGCGCCAGCAGCCAAGATTTGAGTGGACAGTTCTACGAGCAGTACTTC | CASSQDLSGQFYEQYF
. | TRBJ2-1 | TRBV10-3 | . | TGTGCCATCAGTGAGCCAAGCTCCTACAATGAGCAGTTCTTC | CAISEPSSYNEQFF
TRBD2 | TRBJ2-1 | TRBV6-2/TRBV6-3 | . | TGTGCCAGCAGTTACCCGGTCCCTCTTACTAGCGGGTATTACAATGAGCAGTTCTTC | CASSYPVPLTSGYYNEQFF